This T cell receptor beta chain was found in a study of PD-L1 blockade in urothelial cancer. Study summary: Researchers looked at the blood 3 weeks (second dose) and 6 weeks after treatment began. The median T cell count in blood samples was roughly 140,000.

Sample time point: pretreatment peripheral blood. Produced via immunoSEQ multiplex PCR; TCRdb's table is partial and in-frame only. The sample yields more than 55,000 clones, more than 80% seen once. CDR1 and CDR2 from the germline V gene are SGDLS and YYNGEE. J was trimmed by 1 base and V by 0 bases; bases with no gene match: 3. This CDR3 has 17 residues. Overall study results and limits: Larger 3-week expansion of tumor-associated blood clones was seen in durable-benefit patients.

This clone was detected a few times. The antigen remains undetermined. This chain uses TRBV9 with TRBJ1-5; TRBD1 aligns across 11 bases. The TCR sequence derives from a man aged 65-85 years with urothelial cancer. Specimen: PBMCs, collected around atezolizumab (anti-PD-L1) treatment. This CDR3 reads CASSVADRGRSNQPQHF. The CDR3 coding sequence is TGTGCCAGCAGCGTAGCGGACAGGGGGCGAAGCAATCAGCCCCAGCATTTT.